These 3 T cell receptor beta chains were all obtained from the same sample, sequenced in a study of chemoradiotherapy in HPV16-positive cancers. TCRdb's table, derived via immunoSEQ multiplex PCR, lists solely in-frame clones and lacks some. The repertoire has a few thousand clones, 60% to 85% of them found once; the top ten carry approximately 15%. The specimen was collected from a patient who underwent chemoradiotherapy. The receptors were sampled from a human donor with HPV-associated anogenital cancer.

In its sample, this clone was seen a few times. The chain is built from TRBV10-3 and TRBJ2-7, with TRBD1 matching 9 bases. V was pared by 7 bases and J by 1 base, with 11 bases of the junction left unmatched. The CDR3 runs to 16 residues. Looked up from germline, CDR1 is ENHRY and CDR2 is SYGVKD. This CDR3 reads CAITPGQGLRSYEQYF. CDR3 nucleotides: TGTGCCATCACCCCGGGACAGGGATTACGATCCTACGAGCAGTACTTC.

V and J are TRBV9 and TRBJ2-2; no definite D call. The V gene's germline CDR1 is SGDLS and CDR2 YYNGEE. This CDR3 contains 15 residues. The V end lost 3 bases, the J end lost 1 base, and 10 bases lay between the germline ends. CDR3 in DNA: TGTGCCAGCAGCGCAATGGGCCTGAACACCGGGGAGCTGTTTTTT. Translating gives CASSAMGLNTGELFF.

The rearrangement links TRBV4-3 to TRBJ2-1; TRBD2 agrees at 11 bases. Germline loops: CDR1 LGHNA, CDR2 YSLEER. The CDR3 has 16 amino acids. The junction had 8 bases not matched to a gene; V was cut back by 0 bases and J by 10 bases. Here the CDR3 reads CASSQERLAGPQEQFF. The CDR3 DNA reads TGCGCCAGCAGCCAAGAAAGACTAGCGGGACCCCAAGAGCAGTTCTTC.